A selection of T cell receptor beta chains follows, all from one sample in a study of cytomegalovirus exposure and HLA in healthy donors. TCRdb keeps only in-frame clones here, not all; method: immunoSEQ multiplex PCR. The sample holds about 280,000 clones; roughly 90% are singletons and the top ten take over 0.85%. The source material was PBMCs. The receptors come from a young woman in good health and CMV-seronegative. Each CDR3 is given with its conserved first and last residue. The D gene is left open where the match is weak. Part of the rows lack a size; the others show once, few, many or a class for expanded clones.

cdr3_aa cdr3_nt clone_size j_call v_call d_call
CASSPDRVTEAFF TGTGCCAGCAGTCCTGACAGGGTCACTGAAGCTTTCTTT . TRBJ1-1 TRBV6-5 TRBD1
CASRGRGATNEKLFF TGTGCCAGCAGGGGACGGGGGGCAACTAATGAAAAACTGTTTTTT few TRBJ1-4 TRBV27 .
CASSIADYEQYF TGTGCCAGCAGCATTGCAGACTACGAGCAGTACTTC . TRBJ2-7 TRBV7-9 .
CASSTAEGAPGNTIYF TGTGCCAGCAGTACCGCGGAGGGGGCGCCGGGAAACACCATATATTTT . TRBJ1-3 TRBV28 TRBD1
CATQDLSYNEQFF TGCGCCACACAGGATCTCTCCTACAATGAGCAGTTCTTC . TRBJ2-1 TRBV10-2 .
CASSPASVNTEAFF TGTGCCAGCTCACCAGCCAGCGTCAACACTGAAGCTTTCTTT . TRBJ1-1 TRBV18 .
CASSPVTGVNTEAFF TGTGCCAGCTCACCTGTCACAGGGGTGAACACTGAAGCTTTCTTT . TRBJ1-1 TRBV18 TRBD1
CATTQGSYEQYF TGTGCCACCACTCAGGGGTCGTACGAGCAGTACTTC . TRBJ2-7 TRBV10-3 .
CASSVSGTSSYEQYF TGTGCCAGCAGTGTTAGCGGCACCTCGTCCTACGAGCAGTACTTC once TRBJ2-7 TRBV6-1 .
CASSLSNRDRGFF TGTGCCAGCAGTTTATCCAATAGGGACAGGGGGTTCTTC . TRBJ2-1 TRBV28 TRBD1
CASSPEGAGDEQYF TGTGCCAGCAGCCCTGAAGGGGCGGGAGACGAGCAGTACTTC . TRBJ2-7 TRBV11-1 TRBD2
CASSTGRRVSTDTQYF TGTGCCAGTAGTACCGGGAGGAGGGTTAGCACAGATACGCAGTATTTT . TRBJ2-3 TRBV19 TRBD2
CASRDRANYGYTF TGTGCCAGCCGTGACAGAGCTAACTATGGCTACACCTTC . TRBJ1-2 TRBV27 .
CASSSGQIFYEQYF TGCGCCAGCAGCTCGGGACAAATCTTCTACGAGCAGTACTTC . TRBJ2-7 TRBV5-1 .
CASSQDRGGATDTQYF TGCGCCAGCAGCCAGGATCGAGGGGGAGCCACAGATACGCAGTATTTT . TRBJ2-3 TRBV4-3 .
CASSLVGRETQYF TGTGCCAGCAGCTTAGTCGGCAGGGAGACCCAGTACTTC . TRBJ2-5 TRBV7-9 .
CAWKPSGHPEAFF TGTGCCTGGAAACCCTCAGGCCACCCTGAAGCTTTCTTT . TRBJ1-1 TRBV30 .
CASSAGNSPSSYEQYF TGTGCCAGCAGCGCAGGGAACTCCCCAAGCTCCTACGAGCAGTACTTC . TRBJ2-7 TRBV9 .
CASSSITSGLGTGELFF TGTGCCAGCAGCTCAATTACTAGCGGGTTGGGCACCGGGGAGCTGTTTTTT . TRBJ2-2 TRBV27 TRBD2
CASSGGDREFGRETQYF TGTGCCAGCAGTGGGGGGGATAGGGAATTCGGTAGGGAGACCCAGTACTTC once TRBJ2-5 TRBV25-1 .
CASSTYRVTEAFF TGTGCCAGTAGCACTTACAGGGTCACTGAAGCTTTCTTT . TRBJ1-1 TRBV19 .
CACQEGSGANVLTF TGCGCCTGCCAGGAGGGGTCTGGGGCCAACGTCCTGACTTTC . TRBJ2-6 TRBV5-1 .
CATRSPSDSRGTGELFF TGTGCCACCAGATCCCCGTCGGACTCCCGAGGGACCGGGGAGCTGTTTTTT . TRBJ2-2 TRBV15 .
CASSLGTSTDTQYF TGTGCCAGCAGTTTAGGGACTAGCACAGATACGCAGTATTTT . TRBJ2-3 TRBV28 .
CASSDPLSGAGRVYGELFF TGTGCCAGCAGCGACCCCCTGAGCGGGGCTGGGAGGGTGTACGGGGAGCTGTTTTTT . TRBJ2-2 TRBV11-2 TRBD2
CASSLGQGGNTIYF TGTGCCAGCAGCTTAGGACAGGGAGGAAACACCATATATTTT . TRBJ1-3 TRBV7-8 TRBD1
CASTSFQGAGNQPQHF TGTGCCAGTACCTCTTTCCAGGGTGCGGGCAATCAGCCCCAGCATTTT few TRBJ1-5 TRBV19 .
CASSPAGTGNQPQHF TGTGCCAGCAGTCCCGCCGGGACAGGGAATCAGCCCCAGCATTTT . TRBJ1-5 TRBV6-1 TRBD1
CASSYAGRQNYGYTF TGTGCCAGCAGTTATGCAGGGAGGCAGAACTATGGCTACACCTTC once TRBJ1-2 TRBV6-5 .
CASSSDVGGGNQPQHF TGCGCCAGCAGCTCCGACGTTGGGGGGGGCAATCAGCCCCAGCATTTT . TRBJ1-5 TRBV4-1 .
CASGTRLAGANTGELFF TGTGCTAGTGGGACCAGACTAGCGGGAGCGAACACCGGGGAGCTGTTTTTT . TRBJ2-2 TRBV12-5 TRBD2
CASSPERTGGYNEQFF TGTGCCAGCAGCCCTGAGCGGACGGGGGGATACAATGAGCAGTTCTTC . TRBJ2-1 TRBV28 TRBD2
CATSREGLREQFF TGTGCCACCAGCAGAGAAGGACTTCGTGAGCAGTTCTTC . TRBJ2-1 TRBV15 .
CASSLGLPGETQYF TGTGCCAGCAGCTTAGGTCTGCCAGGAGAGACCCAGTACTTC once TRBJ2-5 TRBV7-2 .
CASSAGEWDYRTDTQYF TGTGCCAGCAGCGCGGGGGAGTGGGACTATCGCACAGATACGCAGTATTTT . TRBJ2-3 TRBV9 TRBD2
CASRGSGGSYNEQFF TGTGCCAGTCGAGGGAGCGGAGGCTCCTACAATGAGCAGTTCTTC . TRBJ2-1 TRBV27 .
CASSQDEHRAGYGYTF TGCGCCAGCAGCCAAGATGAGCACAGGGCTGGCTATGGCTACACCTTC . TRBJ1-2 TRBV4-1 .
CASRSGTSGVSYEQYF TGTGCCAGCAGAAGCGGGACTAGCGGGGTATCCTACGAGCAGTACTTC . TRBJ2-7 TRBV28 TRBD2
CASSSGSLGEQYF TGCGCCAGCTCGAGCGGGAGTCTCGGCGAGCAGTACTTC . TRBJ2-7 TRBV10-1 TRBD2
CASRAGLLKQGARYGYGYTF TGTGCCAGCAGGGCCGGCTTACTCAAACAGGGGGCAAGGTATGGGTATGGCTACACCTTC . TRBJ1-2 TRBV2 TRBD1
CASSSGLFNEQFF TGTGCCAGCAGCTCCGGACTTTTCAATGAGCAGTTCTTC . TRBJ2-1 TRBV7-2 .
CASSDMRGYTDTQYF TGTGCCAGCAGTGATATGAGGGGGTACACAGATACGCAGTATTTT . TRBJ2-3 TRBV6-1 .
CASSLETGYYEQYF TGTGCCAGCAGCTTAGAGACAGGATACTACGAGCAGTACTTC . TRBJ2-7 TRBV7-8 .
CASRSVTGGHTEAFF TGTGCCAGCAGGTCCGTCACGGGGGGTCACACTGAAGCTTTCTTT . TRBJ1-1 TRBV27 .
CASIQGTRYEQYF TGTGCCAGCATTCAGGGGACAAGATACGAGCAGTACTTC . TRBJ2-7 TRBV2 .